A selection of T cell receptor beta chains follows, all from one sample in a study of CD8 T cells in Susac syndrome. Each CDR3 protein is one row after TCRdb ran MiXCR on the immunoSEQ multiplex PCR reads. The top ten hold 0.08% to 0.11% of the sample, which has roughly 200,000 distinct CDR3 sequences, just under 95% seen once. Sequencing was done on a sample of CD4+ T cells from PBMCs. These receptors came from a human donor in good health. The CDR3 runs from the conserved cysteine through the conserved F or W. The D gene is left open where the match is weak. The size entry is marked missing in some rows and otherwise reads once, few, many or a size class.

CDR3aa: CASERQKGNTEAFF
CDR3nt: TGTGCCAGCGAAAGGCAGAAAGGGAACACTGAAGCTTTCTTT
abundance: NA
j_gene: TRBJ1-1
v_gene: TRBV18
d_gene: NA

CDR3aa: CASSLPQGPTYEQYF
CDR3nt: TGTGCCAGCAGTTTACCCCAGGGGCCGACCTACGAGCAGTACTTC
abundance: NA
j_gene: TRBJ2-7
v_gene: TRBV28
d_gene: NA

CDR3aa: CASSLVGTGNPYEQYF
CDR3nt: TGTGCCAGCAGCTTAGTCGGGACAGGGAACCCTTACGAGCAGTACTTC
abundance: once
j_gene: TRBJ2-7
v_gene: TRBV7-2
d_gene: TRBD1

CDR3aa: CASSGMLTGGTYNEQFF
CDR3nt: TGCGCCAGCAGCGGTATGTTGACAGGGGGAACCTACAATGAGCAGTTCTTC
abundance: NA
j_gene: TRBJ2-1
v_gene: TRBV5-1
d_gene: TRBD1

CDR3aa: CASSLSWLAETDTQYF
CDR3nt: TGTGCCAGCAGTTTATCTTGGCTAGCCGAGACAGATACGCAGTATTTT
abundance: NA
j_gene: TRBJ2-3
v_gene: TRBV27
d_gene: NA

CDR3aa: CAWRADGEEKLFF
CDR3nt: TGTGCCTGGAGGGCAGATGGAGAGGAAAAACTGTTTTTT
abundance: once
j_gene: TRBJ1-4
v_gene: TRBV30
d_gene: NA

CDR3aa: CSAPGGAGYEQYF
CDR3nt: TGCAGTGCCCCCGGTGGGGCGGGTTACGAGCAGTACTTC
abundance: NA
j_gene: TRBJ2-7
v_gene: TRBV20-1
d_gene: NA

CDR3aa: CSVEEGTSGYNEQFF
CDR3nt: TGCAGCGTTGAAGAGGGGACTAGCGGCTACAATGAGCAGTTCTTC
abundance: NA
j_gene: TRBJ2-1
v_gene: TRBV29-1
d_gene: TRBD2

CDR3aa: CASSTLAGANTGELFF
CDR3nt: TGTGCCAGCAGTACGCTAGCGGGGGCGAACACCGGGGAGCTGTTTTTT
abundance: NA
j_gene: TRBJ2-2
v_gene: TRBV7-9
d_gene: TRBD2

CDR3aa: CSVFRMNTEAFF
CDR3nt: TGCAGCGTTTTCAGAATGAACACTGAAGCTTTCTTT
abundance: NA
j_gene: TRBJ1-1
v_gene: TRBV29-1
d_gene: NA

CDR3aa: CSVGFSGANVLTF
CDR3nt: TGCAGCGTTGGCTTCTCTGGGGCCAACGTCCTGACTTTC
abundance: NA
j_gene: TRBJ2-6
v_gene: TRBV29-1
d_gene: NA

CDR3aa: CASSLESIGETQYF
CDR3nt: TGCGCCAGCAGCTTGGAGTCAATTGGGGAGACCCAGTACTTC
abundance: NA
j_gene: TRBJ2-5
v_gene: TRBV5-1
d_gene: NA

CDR3aa: CSAEGQGNYEQYF
CDR3nt: TGCAGTGCGGAGGGACAGGGTAACTACGAGCAGTACTTC
abundance: NA
j_gene: TRBJ2-7
v_gene: TRBV20-1
d_gene: TRBD1

CDR3aa: CASSLSGLADTSTDTQYF
CDR3nt: TGTGCCAGCAGCCTGTCGGGACTAGCGGATACTAGCACAGATACGCAGTATTTT
abundance: NA
j_gene: TRBJ2-3
v_gene: TRBV7-3
d_gene: TRBD2